The entry below gives a single TCR beta chain sequence along with its context. The record originates from a study of control samples from healthy donors and cancer patients. The CDR3 extends over 13 amino acids. CDR1 is SGHTA and CDR2 is FQGTGA in the germline V gene. The V and J ends lost 5 bases and 4 bases respectively, with 11 bases between them. The table came from immunoSEQ multiplex PCR; TCRdb's copy has only in-frame clones and leaves some out. The sample includes hundreds of thousands of clones, roughly four fifths seen only once; the top ten take 13%. The sequenced sample was PBMCs. The chain carries TRBV7-3 and TRBJ1-1; D call uncertain. The receptor was isolated from a woman aged 60-75 years with lung cancer. CDR3 sequence (DNA): TGTGCCAGCAGCGCCCGGGGATTCACTGAAGCTTTCTTT. Translating it yields CASSARGFTEAFF.